The entry below gives a single T cell receptor (beta chain) sequence along with its context. The antigen is not known. V was trimmed by 0 bases and J by 7 bases, leaving 12 bases between them. This CDR3 has 14 residues. Looked up from germline, CDR1 is SGHNT and CDR2 is YENEEA. Libraries were prepared by immunoSEQ multiplex PCR; TCRdb keeps only in-frame clonotypes and omits some of them. Here the sample spans roughly 2.5 million clones, 85% to 95% being singletons. This entry belongs to a study of shared clonotypes between healthy human individuals. The study, taken as a whole, reports: Investigators collected only blood, and repertoires in tissues likely differ. Limitation of the genetic and exposure-history diversity represented came from the few donors. Clonotypes that were shared across a few donors made up around 5% of naive CD4 clonotypes. Clonotype sharing among donors was expected to depend on sequencing depth.

The receptor comes from a man between 18 and 35 years old in good health. The V and J genes are TRBV11-3 and TRBJ2-5; D gene uncertain. Source material: naive CD4+ T cells sorted from blood. The subset denotes: CD45RA+ positively selected. The CDR3 protein is CASSLDGPLGTQYF. Here the CDR3 DNA reads TGTGCCAGCAGCTTAGACGGGCCGCTGGGGACCCAGTACTTC.